This T cell receptor (beta chain) derives from a study of blood T cells in healthy people across ages (dated by TCRdb to 2014 to 2015). For the wider study: Template switching captured roughly one uniquely barcoded TCR beta cDNA molecule per two T cells in model experiments. The study analyzed two additional independent replicas of 1 million unique cDNA reads from the same blood draw for two donors, one aged 18 to 29 and one aged 80 or older. Age-related changes in TCR beta repertoire diversity were measured in the study by deep sequencing normalized with unique cDNA molecular identifiers. Four age groups were formed from the donors: young (average 16 years), middle-aged (roughly 38), aged (about 62) and long-lived (less than 85). To avoid experimental bias, donors of different ages were distributed randomly across sequencing lanes. The investigation overall reported the following: Estimates of total diversity from one million sequenced T cells were regarded as lower bounds and underestimates. The long-lived group showed more naive CD4+ T cells, fewer expanded clones and increased TCR diversity than the aged group, suggesting age selection. A strong correlation was found between observed TCR beta diversity and the percentage of naive T cells measured by flow cytometry. As age increased, observed TCR beta diversity per million T cells dropped in a roughly linear way, and a significant reduction was already evident by age 40. The CMV infection status of donors was not known, potentially confounding age-related changes in expanded clonotypes. Conclusive comparison of naive and antigen-experienced compartments was prevented by the profiling of bulk unsorted PBMCs.

Systemically healthy Caucasian individuals from Russia, some 36 in total and aged roughly 6 to 90 years, were included as donors. Around 9.8 milliliters of peripheral blood were collected from each donor into EDTA-treated Vacutainer tubes. Ficoll-Paque density-gradient centrifugation was used to isolate PBMCs, with at least 7 million per sample. Total RNA was extracted from PBMCs with Trizol reagent, with at least 5 micrograms obtained per sample. The percentages of naive CD45RAhigh/CD27high T cells were determined by flow cytometry on a PBMC aliquot from every donor. The germline V gene gives CDR1 as MNHEY and CDR2 as SVGAGI. The germline ends are 14 bases apart after V is trimmed by 0 bases and J by 2 bases. There are 17 amino acids in the CDR3, from cysteine to phenylalanine inclusive. The kept DNA is CDR3 alone, 51 bases in frame from the first base. The library was generated by 5' RACE. TCRdb records Illumina HiSeq 2500 as the sequencer. A second roughly 6 to 12 cycle PCR used a sample-barcoded 5' primer and a J-beta primer mix. A template-switch 5' adaptor carrying 12 random nucleotides introduced a unique molecular identifier onto each TCR beta cDNA molecule. At least 3 million CDR3-containing paired-end reads were obtained from each sample. First-strand cDNA synthesis was performed from all RNA using the Mint cDNA synthesis kit, with priming by a TRBC-specific oligonucleotide. After uracil-DNA glycosylase treatment, a first 18-cycle PCR used universal primers M1SS and BC2_uni_R on all cDNA. The authors' analysis ran thus. Each sample was normalized by randomly selecting 1 million high-quality reads, each carrying a distinct molecular identifier. Reads sharing molecular identifiers were discarded rather than binned into consensus sequences. MiTCR, set to a Q25 quality threshold and the strictest error-elimination algorithm, was used for CDR3 identification, clonotype clustering and error correction. A nonparametric unseen species model with Euler transformation was used to estimate a lower bound on total TCR beta diversity. Starting from the raw public reads, TCRdb applied fastp trimming at Q25, assembled clones with MiXCR and retained in-frame beta chains. For every CDR3 protein sequence, its rows merge into one entry that carries the most common genes and DNA. TCRdb assigned the V and J calls; the authors' analysis was not used. The sample includes more than 700,000 distinct CDR3 sequences, with about 47% observed a single time. The ten largest clonotypes hold less than 20% of the sample.

Of note for this clonotype: Its antigen specificity is not known. Per-base quality was not reported, and no clone a single base away is much larger than it.

The sequence was collected from a man older than 75 in good health. The rearrangement joined TRBV6-5 to TRBJ2-1; a tentative D call is TRBD2 (5 bases match). The sequencing sample was made of blood. CDR3 sequence: CASSYSGSQQPYNEQFF. The sequence in DNA is TGTGCCAGCAGTTACTCAGGGAGCCAACAGCCCTACAATGAGCAGTTCTTC.